This T cell receptor beta chain emerged from a study of blood T cell repertoires in COVID-19. Study at large: Spain, Italy and the United States supplied samples that represented acute and convalescent COVID-19. Sources were T cells, B-cell-depleted T cells, or PBMCs; the material itself was cDNA or gDNA.

Per the original data handling: Nucleated cell number was recorded as an estimate derived from reference gene primer amplification. Generated by immunoSEQ multiplex PCR, the TCRdb table keeps only in-frame clones and is missing some. V, J and clone size are taken as reported in that table, and D and trimming were inferred from the DNA itself. Of under 95,000 clones listed, over 75% are singletons. The specimen sequenced was peripheral blood. The TCR originated in a man aged 45-65 years with acute or convalescent COVID-19.

Here the CDR3 reads CASGPSRQNSYEQYF. CDR3 sequence (DNA): TGTGCCAGCGGCCCATCCCGACAGAATTCCTACGAGCAGTACTTC. This rearrangement joins TRBV14 to TRBJ2-7; the D gene is possibly TRBD1 (5 bases). Germline CDR1 SGHDN, CDR2 FVKESK. This CDR3 region has 15 residues. Trimming took off 8 bases at V and 1 base at J, with 18 bases between the two ends. The full variable domain, completed using reference TRBV14 and TRBJ2-7, is EAGVTQFPSHSVIEKGQTVTLRCDPISGHDNLYWYRRVMGKEIKFLLHFVKESKQDESGMPNNRFLAERTGGTYSTLKVQPAELEDSGVYFCASGPSRQNSYEQYFGPGTRLTVT.